This T cell receptor (beta chain) was found in a study of blood T cell repertoires in COVID-19. The wider study: The United States, Italy and Spain provided the acute and convalescent COVID-19 samples. Sample material is recorded as cDNA or gDNA derived from T cells, B-cell-depleted T cells, or PBMCs.

Authors' methods: Amplification of reference gene primers was used by the study to estimate nucleated cell counts. The data were produced by immunoSEQ multiplex PCR, yet TCRdb's version contains in-frame clones alone and is incomplete. The V and J calls and the clone size are those of that table, but D and trimming were determined from the DNA. The sample consists of about 240,000 clones, 75% to 85% of them appearing once. This TCR was sampled from a woman aged 55-70 years with active or convalescent COVID-19. Material: peripheral blood.

The CDR3: CASSHSGDSPFGNTIYF. CDR3 sequence (DNA): TGTGCCAGCAGCCATTCGGGCGACAGTCCCTTTGGAAACACCATATATTTT. The chain carries TRBV7-2 and TRBJ1-3, with D possibly being TRBD1 (5 bases). The CDR3 has 17 residues. V gave up 5 bases and J gave up 3 bases, with 20 bases separating them. Germline V CDR1 and CDR2: SGHTA, FQGNSA.